This record concerns one TCR beta chain sequence. As yet, its antigen is unknown. This sample was taken from a study of cytomegalovirus exposure and HLA in healthy donors. Overall study findings and caveats: A subsequent analysis found that TCR clusters from the first cohort also tended to co-occur in the 120 or so validation repertoires, with around 94% of cluster scores above 0.

The table came from immunoSEQ multiplex PCR; TCRdb's copy has only in-frame clones and leaves some out. Among about 64,000 clones listed, about 90% were seen once. V was trimmed by 6 bases and J by 3 bases, leaving 10 bases between them. Germline CDR1 reads SGHVS; CDR2 reads FNYEAQ. The CDR3 is 13 amino acids. V gene TRBV7-6 combines with J gene TRBJ2-3, with D possibly being TRBD2 (6 bases). The TCR originated in a young woman in good health and CMV-seronegative. Source material: PBMCs. The CDR3 region is CASSSGRTDTQYF. CDR3 in DNA: TGTGCCAGCAGTTCAGGGAGGACAGATACGCAGTATTTT.